The text below deals with one TCR beta chain. This CDR3 contains 15 residues. Germline V gives CDR1 SGHTA, CDR2 FQGNSA. Trimming took 1 base from V and 7 from J, leaving 13 bases between them. The record originates from a study of blood T cell repertoires in COVID-19. The assay was immunoSEQ multiplex PCR, and TCRdb's table has in-frame clones only and misses some. The sample carries almost 250,000 clones, about 89% recorded once. The gene calls are TRBV7-2 and TRBJ1-4; the D gene is possibly TRBD1 (6 bases). The clonotype originates from a woman in her thirties who had recovered from COVID-19. The material sequenced was PBMCs or T cells enriched from blood (not recorded which). The CDR3 DNA reads as TGTGCCAGCAGCTTAGGTTGGGGGCGCTTTGAAAAACTGTTTTTT. Amino acids: CASSLGWGRFEKLFF.